The subject of this entry is one T cell receptor beta chain. Here immunoSEQ multiplex PCR was the method, and the copy in TCRdb shows in-frame clones only, minus some. The sample records 85,000 to 120,000 clones, approximately 86% being singletons. The entry originates in a study of blood T cell repertoires in COVID-19. Study-level information: Samples representing acute and convalescent COVID-19 were sourced from the United States, Italy and Spain.

The length of the CDR3 is 15 residues. V was clipped by 5 bases and J by 7 bases; unmatched bases: 9. Germline lookup yields CDR1 LNHDA and CDR2 SQIVND (reference sequence). J is TRBJ1-4 and V is TRBV19; 8 bases line up with TRBD1. The TCR comes from a man in his fifties with active or convalescent COVID-19. Sequenced: peripheral blood. The DNA of the CDR3 is TGTGCCAGTAGTTTGGACAGGGTGAGACGTGAAAAACTGTTTTTT. This codes for CASSLDRVRREKLFF.